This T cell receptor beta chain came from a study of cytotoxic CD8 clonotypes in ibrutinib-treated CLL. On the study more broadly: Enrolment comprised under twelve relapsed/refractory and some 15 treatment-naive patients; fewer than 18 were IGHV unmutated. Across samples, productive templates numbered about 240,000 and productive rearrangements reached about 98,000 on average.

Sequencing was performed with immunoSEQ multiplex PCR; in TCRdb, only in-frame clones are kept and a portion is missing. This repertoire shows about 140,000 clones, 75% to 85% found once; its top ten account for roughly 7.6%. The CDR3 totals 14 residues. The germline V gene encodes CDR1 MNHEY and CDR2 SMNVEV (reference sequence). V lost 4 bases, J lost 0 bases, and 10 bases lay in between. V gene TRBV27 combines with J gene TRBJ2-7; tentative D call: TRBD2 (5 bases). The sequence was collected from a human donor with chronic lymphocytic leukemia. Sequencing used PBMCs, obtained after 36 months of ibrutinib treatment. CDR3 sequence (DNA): TGTGCCAGCAGTTCCCGGAGGAGCTCCTACGAGCAGTACTTC. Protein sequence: CASSSRRSSYEQYF.